This T cell receptor (beta chain) was documented in a study of T cell changes during pregnancy in multiple sclerosis. The CDR3 runs to 15 residues. V lost 6 bases and J 2 bases, leaving 16 bases between the germline ends. Germline V gene lookup returns CDR1 MNHEY and CDR2 SVGAGI. Here immunoSEQ multiplex PCR was the method, and the copy in TCRdb shows in-frame clones only, minus some. The sample consists of 55,000 to 70,000 clones, around 89% of them appearing once. This TCR came from a female donor with multiple sclerosis, enrolled in a pregnancy study. The chain is built from TRBV6-5 and TRBJ1-2; maybe TRBD1 (6 bases). The specimen was peripheral blood, collected in the first trimester of pregnancy. This CDR3 reads CASREQGNQNYGYTF. CDR3 in DNA: TGTGCCAGCAGAGAACAGGGAAACCAAAACTATGGCTACACCTTC.